This TCR beta chain was identified in a study of blood T cells in healthy people across ages. The length of the CDR3 is 15 residues. Germline V gives CDR1 SGHKS, CDR2 YYEKEE (reference sequence). With a J-beta primer mix and a sample-barcoded 5' primer, a second PCR ran about 7 to 12 cycles. TCRdb re-analysed the 5' RACE reads in MiXCR, keeping a single row per CDR3 protein. The data contain around 520,000 distinct CDR3 sequences, about 27% of them singletons. This clonotype was seen a handful of times. These data were likewise used in another study, on T cells of mothers and their children.

The V and J genes are TRBV5-5 and TRBJ2-5, with 10 bases aligning to TRBD2. The end of the DNA fits TRBJ2-1 better, so the J call may be wrong. The sample taken for sequencing was blood. The clonotype comes from a boy younger than 10 in good health. The CDR3 nucleotides read TGTGCCAGCAGCCTGCTAGCGGGGGCGGGGAATGAGCAGTTCTTC. It specifies CASSLLAGAGNEQFF.